The 25 T cell receptor beta chains reported below all come from one sample, sequenced in a study of technical replicates of blood from a handful of donors (dated by TCRdb to the late 2010s). Library construction relied on the immunoSEQ multiplex PCR assay. The table comes from immuneACCESS by way of TCRdb, which keeps in-frame sequences with V and J called. Part of the clones is missing from these tables; in studies checked, under half for an unresolved V gene and the rest for unknown reasons. The sample yields around 10,000 clones; approximately 94% were counted once. The ten top clones hold 7% to 8.5% of the sample. The sequencing input was PBMCs. The receptors derive from a human donor in good health.

The chain combines TRBV28 with TRBJ2-2; 8 positions match TRBD2. The junction had 5 bases not matched to a gene; V was cut back by 6 bases and J by 5 bases. The CDR3 length is 14 residues. Germline CDR1 reads MDHEN; CDR2 reads SYDVKM. The CDR3 here is CASRSGSRTGELFF. In nucleotides, the CDR3 is TGTGCCAGCAGGAGCGGGAGTCGAACCGGGGAGCTGTTTTTT.

The CDR3 here is CASSSGPHLEETQYF. The CDR3 nucleotides are TGTGCCAGCAGCAGTGGGCCTCACCTGGAAGAGACCCAGTACTTC. The chain links TRBV7-7 to TRBJ2-5; D not certain. Germline V gene sequence: CDR1 SSHAT, CDR2 FNYEAQ (reference sequence). The CDR3 runs to 15 residues. The V end was cut by 5 bases, the J end by 3 bases, with 16 bases between.

The V gene is TRBV2, the J gene TRBJ1-1, with 12 bases matching TRBD1. Germline V CDR1 and CDR2: SNHLY, FYNNEI. CDR3 size: 20 residues. After removal of 6 bases from V and 6 bases from J, the junction contained 23 bases not matched to a gene. The CDR3 loop reads CASRGPVGTGGLSVRAEAFF. The DNA for the CDR3 is TGTGCCAGCAGGGGACCGGTAGGGACAGGGGGCTTGTCGGTACGAGCTGAAGCTTTCTTT.

The chain recombines TRBV2 with TRBJ2-7, with a possible D match to TRBD1 (5 bases). The V end lost 6 bases, the J end lost 3 bases, and 6 bases lay between the germline ends. Per germline, CDR1 SNHLY and CDR2 FYNNEI. The CDR3 has 11 residues. This chain's CDR3 is CASSTGYEQYF. DNA for the CDR3: TGTGCCAGCAGCACAGGCTACGAGCAGTACTTC.

This chain links TRBV7-9 with TRBJ2-3; D is undetermined. The CDR3 consists of 12 residues. V was pared by 3 bases and J by 2 bases, with 3 bases between. Germline CDR1 reads SEHNR; CDR2 reads FQNEAQ (reference sequence). The CDR3 DNA reads as TGTGCCAGCAGCTTCATCACAGATACGCAGTATTTT. Translated, it gives CASSFITDTQYF.

The chain employs TRBV28 and TRBJ2-2, with D possibly matching TRBD1 (5 bases). Trimming left V 6 bases short and J 5 bases short, with 7 bases between. The CDR3 runs to 12 residues. Germline CDR1 and CDR2: MDHEN and SYDVKM. CDR3 loop: CASRSGTGELFF. CDR3 in DNA: TGTGCCAGCAGGTCAGGGACCGGGGAGCTGTTTTTT.

The chain couples TRBV7-9 to TRBJ2-2, with a weak D call TRBD2 (6 bases). Germline V gene lookup returns CDR1 SEHNR and CDR2 FQNEAQ (reference sequence). Trimming removed 0 bases from V and 1 base from J, with 6 bases in between. This CDR3 has 15 amino acids. Here the CDR3 reads CASSLAGGNTGELFF. Here the CDR3 DNA reads TGTGCCAGCAGCTTAGCGGGAGGGAACACCGGGGAGCTGTTTTTT.

The rearrangement uses TRBV6-5 and TRBJ2-7, with D possibly TRBD2 on 5 matching bases. Trimming took 5 bases from V and 6 from J, leaving 17 bases between them. Per germline, CDR1 MNHEY and CDR2 SVGAGI. The length of the CDR3 is 14 residues. CDR3 sequence: CASSLSERASEQYF. CDR3 nucleotides: TGTGCCAGCAGTCTATCTGAGAGGGCTAGCGAGCAGTACTTC.

Only one count was recorded for this clone. The chain carries TRBV10-3 and TRBJ1-1; TRBD1 matches 8 bases. V was pared by 3 bases and J by 1 base, with 7 bases of the junction left unmatched. Germline values: CDR1 ENHRY, CDR2 SYGVKD. The CDR3 has 16 residues. The CDR3 loop reads CAISEPTGDRNTEAFF. In DNA, the CDR3 is TGTGCCATCAGTGAACCGACAGGGGATCGGAACACTGAAGCTTTCTTT.

V and J are TRBV11-2 and TRBJ2-1; no clear D gene. This CDR3 spans 14 amino acids. Looked up from germline, CDR1 is SGHAT and CDR2 is FQNNGV. The V gene lost 3 bases and the J gene lost 8 bases, with 14 bases spanning the gap. The CDR3 DNA reads as TGTGCCAGCAGCTTCAACCCGGCAGGTCATGAGCAGTTCTTC. Its translation: CASSFNPAGHEQFF.

This rearrangement joins TRBV6-5 to TRBJ2-2, with D unclear. V gave up 6 bases and J gave up 5 bases, with 4 bases separating them. The CDR3 runs 11 residues. In germline, CDR1 is MNHEY, CDR2 SVGAGI. The CDR3 is CASSGTGELFF. The CDR3 DNA reads TGTGCCAGCAGCGGGACCGGGGAGCTGTTTTTT.

The chain links TRBV5-5 to TRBJ1-3; possibly TRBD1 for D (6 bases). The CDR3 is 14 residues long. The germline V and J ends were trimmed by 2 bases and 4 bases, with 10 bases remaining between them. Germline loops: CDR1 SGHKS, CDR2 YYEKEE (reference sequence). The CDR3 region is CASSLPGVGNTIYF. The CDR3 nucleotides read TGTGCCAGCAGCTTACCAGGGGTGGGAAACACCATATATTTT.

This chain joins TRBV7-9 and TRBJ2-2, with 8 bases fitting TRBD1. Germline CDR1 SEHNR, CDR2 FQNEAQ (reference sequence). The CDR3 totals 15 residues. V shed 6 bases, J shed 5 bases, and the junction held 8 bases outside the gene matches. CDR3 in amino acids: CASRTSGGATGELFF. CDR3 bases: TGTGCCAGCAGAACCTCAGGGGGCGCAACCGGGGAGCTGTTTTTT.

This chain connects TRBV21-1 to TRBJ2-1; the table's D gene call, TRBD2, was not cross checked with the DNA. TRBV21-1 corresponds to a pseudogene. This CDR3 spans 19 amino acids. CDR3 residues: CASSKEVGGVLRKADEQFF. CDR3 DNA sequence: TGTGCCAGCAGCAAAGAGGTGGGAGGGGTCCTAAGAAAAGCGGATGAGCAGTTCTTC.

CDR3 nucleotides: TGTGCCAGCAGCCAAGAGAGGGCACCTGAAGCTTTCTTT. Its protein is CASSQERAPEAFF. The chain uses TRBV4-2 and TRBJ1-1; no reliable D call. Trimming shortened V by 0 bases and J by 6 bases, and 8 bases separated the two germline ends. There are 13 residues in the CDR3. The germline gives CDR1 LGHNA, CDR2 YNFKEQ.

The chain employs TRBV7-9 and TRBJ2-1; 7 bases fit TRBD2. CDR1 is SEHNR and CDR2 is FQNEAQ in the germline V gene (reference sequence). Trimming cost V 1 base and J 5 bases; bases outside gene matches: 2. The length of the CDR3 is 14 residues. The CDR3 spells CASSLGLADNEQFF. The DNA for the CDR3 is TGTGCCAGCAGCTTAGGACTAGCCGACAATGAGCAGTTCTTC.

The chain uses TRBV27 and TRBJ2-1; D unresolved. CDR3 length equals 16 residues. The V gene lost 6 bases and the J gene lost 2 bases, with 17 bases spanning the gap. Germline loops: CDR1 MNHEY, CDR2 SMNVEV (reference sequence). Here the CDR3 DNA reads TGTGCCAGCAGGGAGACTTTTTCCCCTCCCTACAATGAGCAGTTCTTC. This gives the protein CASRETFSPPYNEQFF.

V gene TRBV9 combines with J gene TRBJ2-1, with 8 bases lining up with TRBD2. This CDR3 has 16 amino acids. Germline V gene lookup returns CDR1 SGDLS and CDR2 YYNGEE. The V gene end was trimmed by 1 base and the J gene end by 2 bases; junction bases not matched to a gene: 5. The CDR3 is CASSVQAGGPYNEQFF. Here the CDR3 DNA reads TGTGCCAGCAGCGTACAGGCGGGAGGCCCCTACAATGAGCAGTTCTTC.

V is TRBV6-5 and J is TRBJ2-5; the D gene is possibly TRBD2 (6 bases). This CDR3 has 15 residues. The germline V and J ends were trimmed by 6 bases and 5 bases, with 19 bases remaining between them. Germline loops: CDR1 MNHEY, CDR2 SVGAGI. Here the CDR3 DNA reads TGTGCCAGCAGCTTGGAGGGAGGCGGGCGGGAGACCCAGTACTTC. As protein: CASSLEGGGRETQYF.

The rearrangement joins TRBV7-9 to TRBJ2-2, with D hard to call. CDR3 size: 14 residues. The ends were cut back, 1 base at V and 3 bases at J, with 6 bases in the middle. CDR1 is SEHNR, CDR2 FQNEAQ, per germline (reference sequence). The CDR3 bases are TGTGCCAGCAGCTTAGAACTGCACACCGGGGAGCTGTTTTTT. The encoded protein is CASSLELHTGELFF.

This chain uses TRBV28 with TRBJ2-1, with 12 positions matching TRBD2. J lost 3 bases, V lost 3 bases, and 6 bases had no gene match. Germline values: CDR1 MDHEN, CDR2 SYDVKM. This CDR3 contains 17 residues. The CDR3, as DNA: TGTGCCAGCAGTTTCCCCCGGACTAGCGGGGACTACAATGAGCAGTTCTTC. It specifies CASSFPRTSGDYNEQFF.

This clone occurred a few times. This chain links TRBV7-3 with TRBJ1-1; 7 bases line up with TRBD1. Trimming at V came to 6 bases and at J to 9 bases, leaving 10 bases not matched to a gene. This CDR3 has 13 amino acids. Germline CDR1 is SGHTA and CDR2 is FQGTGA. DNA for the CDR3: TGTGCCAGCAGGCAATCTGAGGGACAGAAAGCTTTCTTT. Its translation is CASRQSEGQKAFF. Full variable domain (remainder filled in from reference TRBV7-3 and TRBJ1-1): GAGVSQTPSNKVTEKGKYVELRCDPISGHTALYWYRQSLGQGPEFLIYFQGTGAADDSGLPNDRFFAVRPEGSVSTLKIQRTERGDSAVYLCASRQSEGQKAFFGQGTRLTVV.

The CDR3 sequence is CASSEQPAEPYEQYF. The CDR3 nucleotides are TGTGCCAGCAGTGAACAACCCGCCGAGCCCTACGAGCAGTACTTC. The chain uses TRBV6-1 and TRBJ2-7; D remains unclear. Germline CDR1 MNHNS, CDR2 SASEGT. This CDR3 comprises 15 residues. V lost 2 bases, J lost 2 bases, and 13 bases lay in between.

V gene TRBV7-9 combines with J gene TRBJ2-7; perhaps TRBD2 as D (5 bases). V lost 1 base to trimming and J lost 3 bases, with 10 bases between them. Germline V lookup: CDR1 SEHNR, CDR2 FQNEAQ (reference sequence). This CDR3 region has 14 residues. DNA of the CDR3: TGTGCCAGCAGCTTAGTACGGGGAAGCTACGAGCAGTACTTC. Its protein product is CASSLVRGSYEQYF.

This sequence joins TRBV6-4 and TRBJ2-1, with D possibly matching TRBD2 (6 bases). Germline V CDR1 and CDR2: MRHNA, SNTAGT. V was pared by 0 bases and J by 0 bases, with 6 bases between. This CDR3 has 15 residues. CDR3 region: CASSDSSGSYNEQFF. CDR3 in DNA: TGTGCCAGCAGTGACTCTAGCGGCTCCTACAATGAGCAGTTCTTC.